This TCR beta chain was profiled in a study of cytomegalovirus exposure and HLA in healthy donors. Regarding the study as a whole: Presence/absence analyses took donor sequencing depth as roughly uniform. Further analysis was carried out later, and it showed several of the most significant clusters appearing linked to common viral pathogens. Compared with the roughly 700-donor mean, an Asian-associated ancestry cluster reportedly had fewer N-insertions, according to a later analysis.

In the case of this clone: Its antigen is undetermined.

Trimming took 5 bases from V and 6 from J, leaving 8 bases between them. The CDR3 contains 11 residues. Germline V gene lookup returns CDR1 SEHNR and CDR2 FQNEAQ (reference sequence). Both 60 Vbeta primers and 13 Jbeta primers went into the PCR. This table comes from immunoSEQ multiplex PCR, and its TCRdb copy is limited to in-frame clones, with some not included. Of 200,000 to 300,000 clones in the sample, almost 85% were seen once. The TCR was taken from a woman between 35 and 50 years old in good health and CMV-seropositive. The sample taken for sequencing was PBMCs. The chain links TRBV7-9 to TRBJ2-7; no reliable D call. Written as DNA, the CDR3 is TGTGCCAGCAGCCGAATCGGCGAGCAGTACTTC. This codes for CASSRIGEQYF.